A single TCR beta chain is shown here with its context. This could be a read error, since a much larger clone is one nucleotide away. Amplified regions were TCR beta CDR3 sequences from RNA transcripts. RT-PCR in the first round (using the HTBI primer set) targeted the TCR CDR3. Via MiXCR, TCRdb re-called the multiplex PCR reads, giving one row per CDR3 protein. The sample has 250,000 to 400,000 distinct CDR3 sequences, roughly 15% seen once. Trimming took 5 bases from V and 0 from J; bases not matched to a gene: 4. This CDR3 spans 15 amino acids. The germline V gene has CDR1 KGHSH and CDR2 LQKENI. This record comes from a study of T cells in Graves' hyperthyroidism and ophthalmopathy. On the study more broadly: The authors collected peripheral blood at initial diagnosis, before any treatment.

Uncontrolled infection, other autoimmune disease, pregnancy or lactation disqualified patients from enrolment. The V and J genes are TRBV18 and TRBJ1-5; 7 bases line up with TRBD1. This TCR derives from a woman aged 40 to 49 with Graves' ophthalmopathy. The sample taken for sequencing was blood. The CDR3 sequence: CASSVQGISNQPQHF. Here the CDR3 DNA reads TGTGCCAGCTCAGTACAGGGGATTAGCAATCAGCCCCAGCATTTT.